One and the same sample provided the 6 T cell receptor beta chains below, sequenced in a study of blood T cell repertoires in COVID-19. The table came from immunoSEQ multiplex PCR; TCRdb's copy has only in-frame clones and leaves some out. The sample holds tens of thousands of clones; around 85% are singletons and the top ten take more than 15%. The specimen sequenced was peripheral blood. These receptors came from a man between 35 and 55 years old with COVID-19, enrolled during active disease.

The chain is built from TRBV6-8 and TRBJ1-1; D gene unclear. CDR3 size: 17 residues. Trimming left V 11 bases short and J 3 bases short, with 28 bases between. Germline CDR1 is MNHGY and CDR2 is SAAAGT. The CDR3 spells CAPVEGKPTYSDTEAFF. CDR3 in DNA: TGTGCCCCCGTGGAGGGAAAACCAACTTATTCCGACACTGAAGCTTTCTTT.

The chain employs TRBV29-1 and TRBJ2-5; D not resolved. CDR1 is SQVTM, CDR2 ANQGSEA, per germline. Trimming took 4 bases from V and 2 from J, leaving 8 bases between them. The CDR3 sequence is 12 residues long. The CDR3 nucleotides are TGCAGCGTTGTGACACTTCAAGAGACCCAGTACTTC. This codes for CSVVTLQETQYF.

The J gene is TRBJ2-7, the V gene TRBV6-5; 8 bases are shared with TRBD1. This CDR3 has 14 amino acids. Germline CDR1 reads MNHEY; CDR2 reads SVGAGI. V was pared by 4 bases and J by 2 bases, with 4 bases of the junction left unmatched. CDR3 in DNA: TGTGCCAGCAGTTCCCCGGGACAGGCCTACGAGCAGTACTTC. Its translation: CASSSPGQAYEQYF.

V gene TRBV30 combines with J gene TRBJ2-3, with 7 bases aligning to TRBD2. The trim removed 3 bases at V and 0 bases at J, leaving 6 bases unmatched. Germline CDR1 is GTSNPN and CDR2 is SVGIG (reference sequence). The CDR3 contains 15 residues. CDR3 sequence (DNA): TGTGCCTGGAGCCCCCGGCGGGGGAGCACAGATACGCAGTATTTT. This codes for CAWSPRRGSTDTQYF. The full variable domain, its missing parts supplied by reference TRBV30 and TRBJ2-3, is SQTIHQWPATLVQPVGSPLSLECTVEGTSNPNLYWYRQAAGRGLQLLFYSVGIGQISSEVPQNLSASRPQDRQFILSSKKLLLSDSGFYLCAWSPRRGSTDTQYFGPGTRLTVL.

The chain uses TRBV5-5 and TRBJ2-2; D unclear. This CDR3 region has 14 residues. Trimming took off 0 bases at V and 1 base at J, with 4 bases between the two ends. In germline, CDR1 is SGHKS, CDR2 YYEKEE (reference sequence). The CDR3 DNA follows: TGTGCCAGCAGCTTGGGGCAGAACACCGGGGAGCTGTTTTTT. It translates to CASSLGQNTGELFF.

The genes are TRBV7-2 and TRBJ1-6; no definite D call. V was clipped by 5 bases and J by 3 bases, with 5 bases between them. This CDR3 is built from 13 residues. CDR1 is SGHTA and CDR2 is FQGNSA in the germline V gene. As DNA, the CDR3 is TGTGCCAGCAGCATCTTCTATAATTCACCCCTCCACTTT. It codes for CASSIFYNSPLHF.